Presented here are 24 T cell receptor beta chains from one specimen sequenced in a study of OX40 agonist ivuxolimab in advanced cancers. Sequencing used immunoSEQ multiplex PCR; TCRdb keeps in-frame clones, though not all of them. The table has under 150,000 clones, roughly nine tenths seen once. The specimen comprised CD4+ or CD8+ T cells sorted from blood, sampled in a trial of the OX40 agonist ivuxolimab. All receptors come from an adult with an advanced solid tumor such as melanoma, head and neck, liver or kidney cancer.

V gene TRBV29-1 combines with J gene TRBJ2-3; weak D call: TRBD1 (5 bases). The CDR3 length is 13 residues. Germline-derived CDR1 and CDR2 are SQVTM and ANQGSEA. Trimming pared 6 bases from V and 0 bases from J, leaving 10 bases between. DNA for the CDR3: TGCAGCGTCGACAGATTCAGCACAGATACGCAGTATTTT. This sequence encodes CSVDRFSTDTQYF.

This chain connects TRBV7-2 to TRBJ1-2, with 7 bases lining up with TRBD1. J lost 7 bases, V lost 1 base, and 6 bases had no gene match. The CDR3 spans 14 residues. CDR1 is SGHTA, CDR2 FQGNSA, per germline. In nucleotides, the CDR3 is TGTGCCAGCAGCTTAGAGGTGGCAGGGGGTGGCTACACCTTC. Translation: CASSLEVAGGGYTF.

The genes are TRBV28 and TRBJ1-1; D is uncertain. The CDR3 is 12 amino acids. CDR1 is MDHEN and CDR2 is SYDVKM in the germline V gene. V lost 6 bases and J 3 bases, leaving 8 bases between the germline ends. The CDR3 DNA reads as TGTGCCAGCAGGGTGGGGTACACTGAAGCTTTCTTT. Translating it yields CASRVGYTEAFF.

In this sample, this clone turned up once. The CDR3 is CASSRTPHPFNQPQHF. DNA for the CDR3: TGTGCCAGCAGCCGAACACCGCACCCCTTCAATCAGCCCCAGCATTTT. The V call is TRBV28, the J call TRBJ1-5; D not resolved. This CDR3 has 16 residues. Germline V gene sequence: CDR1 MDHEN, CDR2 SYDVKM. V gave up 6 bases and J gave up 3 bases, with 18 bases separating them.

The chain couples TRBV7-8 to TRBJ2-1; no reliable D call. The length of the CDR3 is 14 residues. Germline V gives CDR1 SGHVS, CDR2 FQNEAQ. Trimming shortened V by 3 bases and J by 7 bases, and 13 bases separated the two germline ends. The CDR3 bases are TGTGCCAGCAGCTTCATGGGTTTGGTGAATGAGCAGTTCTTC. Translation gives CASSFMGLVNEQFF.

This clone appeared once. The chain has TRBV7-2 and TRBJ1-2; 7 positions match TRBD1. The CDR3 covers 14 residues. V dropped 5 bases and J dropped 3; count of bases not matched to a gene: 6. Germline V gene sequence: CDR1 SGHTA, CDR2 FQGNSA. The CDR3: CASSTGQAYYGYTF. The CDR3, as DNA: TGTGCCAGCAGCACAGGACAGGCTTACTATGGCTACACCTTC.

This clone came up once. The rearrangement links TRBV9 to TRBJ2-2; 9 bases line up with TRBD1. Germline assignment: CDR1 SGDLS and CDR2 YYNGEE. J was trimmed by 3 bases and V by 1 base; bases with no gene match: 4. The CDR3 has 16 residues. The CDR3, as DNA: TGTGCCAGCAGCGTAACAGGGGGCATCGACACCGGGGAGCTGTTTTTT. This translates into CASSVTGGIDTGELFF. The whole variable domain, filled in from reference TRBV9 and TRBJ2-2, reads DSGVTQTPKHLITATGQRVTLRCSPRSGDLSVYWYQQSLDQGLQFLIQYYNGEERAKGNILERFSAQQFPDLHSELNLSSLELGDSALYFCASSVTGGIDTGELFFGEGSRLTVL.

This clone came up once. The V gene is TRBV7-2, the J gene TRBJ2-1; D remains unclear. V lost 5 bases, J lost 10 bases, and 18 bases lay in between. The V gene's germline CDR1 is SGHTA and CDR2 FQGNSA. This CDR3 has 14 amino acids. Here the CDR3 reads CASSPVMGSEEQFF. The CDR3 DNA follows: TGTGCCAGCAGCCCGGTCATGGGGTCTGAGGAGCAGTTCTTC.

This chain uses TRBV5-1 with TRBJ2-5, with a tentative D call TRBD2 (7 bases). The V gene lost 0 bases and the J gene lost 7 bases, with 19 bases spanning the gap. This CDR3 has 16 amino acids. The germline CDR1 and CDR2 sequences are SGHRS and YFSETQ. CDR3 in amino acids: CASSLVMSYREGTQYF. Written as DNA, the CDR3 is TGCGCCAGCAGCTTGGTTATGTCATACAGGGAGGGGACCCAGTACTTC.

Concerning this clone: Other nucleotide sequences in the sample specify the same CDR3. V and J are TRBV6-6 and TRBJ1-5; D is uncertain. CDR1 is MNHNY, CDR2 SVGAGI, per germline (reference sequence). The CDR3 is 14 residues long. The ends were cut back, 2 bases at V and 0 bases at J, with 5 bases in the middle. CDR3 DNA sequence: TGTGCCAGCAGTTACGGCGGTAGCAATCAGCCCCAGCATTTT. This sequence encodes CASSYGGSNQPQHF.

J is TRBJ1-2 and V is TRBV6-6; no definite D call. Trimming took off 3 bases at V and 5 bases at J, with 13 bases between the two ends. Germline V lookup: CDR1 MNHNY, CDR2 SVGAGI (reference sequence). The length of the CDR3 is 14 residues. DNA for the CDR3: TGTGCCAGCAGTTATATACTCCGGGGTTATGGCTACACCTTC. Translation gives CASSYILRGYGYTF.

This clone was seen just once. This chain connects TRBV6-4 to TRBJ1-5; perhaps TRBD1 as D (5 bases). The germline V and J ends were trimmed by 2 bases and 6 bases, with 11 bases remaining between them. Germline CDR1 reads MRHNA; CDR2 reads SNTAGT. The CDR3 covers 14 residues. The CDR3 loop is CASSDSAQGQPQHF. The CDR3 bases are TGTGCCAGCAGTGACAGCGCCCAGGGTCAGCCCCAGCATTTT.

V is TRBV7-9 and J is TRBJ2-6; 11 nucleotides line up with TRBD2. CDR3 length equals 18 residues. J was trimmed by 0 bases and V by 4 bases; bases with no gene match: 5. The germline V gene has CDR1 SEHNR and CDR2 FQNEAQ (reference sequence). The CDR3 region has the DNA TGTGCCAGCAGCTACACTAGCGGGGGATCCTCTGGGGCCAACGTCCTGACTTTC. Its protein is CASSYTSGGSSGANVLTF.

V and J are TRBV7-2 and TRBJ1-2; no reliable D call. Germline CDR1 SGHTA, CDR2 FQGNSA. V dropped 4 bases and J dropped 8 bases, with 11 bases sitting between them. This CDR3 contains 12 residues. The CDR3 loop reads CASSSSRGGYTF. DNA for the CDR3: TGTGCCAGCAGCTCCTCTAGAGGAGGCTACACCTTC.

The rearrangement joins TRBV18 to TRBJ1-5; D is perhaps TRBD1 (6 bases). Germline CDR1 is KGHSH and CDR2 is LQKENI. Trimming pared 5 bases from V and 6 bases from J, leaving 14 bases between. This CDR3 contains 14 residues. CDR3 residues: CASSTSQGSQPQHF. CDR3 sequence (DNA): TGTGCCAGCTCAACGTCACAGGGATCTCAGCCCCAGCATTTT. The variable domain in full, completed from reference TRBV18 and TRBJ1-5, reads NAGVMQNPRHLVRRRGQEARLRCSPMKGHSHVYWYRQLPEEGLKFMVYLQKENIIDESGMPKERFSAEFPKEGPSILRIQQVVRGDSAAYFCASSTSQGSQPQHFGDGTRLSIL.

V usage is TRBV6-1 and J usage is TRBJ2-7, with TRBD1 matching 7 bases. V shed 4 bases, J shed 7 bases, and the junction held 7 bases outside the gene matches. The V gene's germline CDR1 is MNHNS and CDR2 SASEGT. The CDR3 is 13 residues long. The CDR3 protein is CASSGQGTWEQYF. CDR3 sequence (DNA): TGTGCCAGCAGTGGACAGGGCACCTGGGAGCAGTACTTC.

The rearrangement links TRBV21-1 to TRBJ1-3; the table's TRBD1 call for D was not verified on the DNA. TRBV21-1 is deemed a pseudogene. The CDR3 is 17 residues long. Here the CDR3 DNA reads TGTGCCAGTAAGATTCCTGGACACCCCTTCTCTGGAAACACCATATATTTT. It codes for CASKIPGHPFSGNTIYF.

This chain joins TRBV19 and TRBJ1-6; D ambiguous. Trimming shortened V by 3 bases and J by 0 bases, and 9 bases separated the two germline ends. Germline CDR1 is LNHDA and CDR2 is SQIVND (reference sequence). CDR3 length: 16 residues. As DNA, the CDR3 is TGTGCCAGTAGTATGGGCTCAAGCTCCTATAATTCACCCCTCCACTTT. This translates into CASSMGSSSYNSPLHF.

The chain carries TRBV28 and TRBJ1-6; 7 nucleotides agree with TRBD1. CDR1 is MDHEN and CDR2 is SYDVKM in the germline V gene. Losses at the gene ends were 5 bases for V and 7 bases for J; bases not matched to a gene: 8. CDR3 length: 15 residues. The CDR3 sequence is CASSVHRGGNSPLHF. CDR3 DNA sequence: TGTGCCAGCAGTGTACACAGGGGAGGGAATTCACCCCTCCACTTT.

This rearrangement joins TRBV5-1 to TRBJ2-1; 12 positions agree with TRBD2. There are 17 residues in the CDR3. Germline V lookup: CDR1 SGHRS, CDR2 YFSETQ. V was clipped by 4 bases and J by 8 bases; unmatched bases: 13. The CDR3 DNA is TGCGCCAGCAGCGGGACTAGCGGGTTCGGGGGCCTTTATGAGCAGTTCTTC. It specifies CASSGTSGFGGLYEQFF.

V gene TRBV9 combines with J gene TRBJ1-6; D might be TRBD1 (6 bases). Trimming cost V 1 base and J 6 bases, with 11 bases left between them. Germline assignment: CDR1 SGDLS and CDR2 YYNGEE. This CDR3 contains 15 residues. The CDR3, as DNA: TGTGCCAGCAGCGTACTTGGACAGAGTAATTCACCCCTCCACTTT. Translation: CASSVLGQSNSPLHF.

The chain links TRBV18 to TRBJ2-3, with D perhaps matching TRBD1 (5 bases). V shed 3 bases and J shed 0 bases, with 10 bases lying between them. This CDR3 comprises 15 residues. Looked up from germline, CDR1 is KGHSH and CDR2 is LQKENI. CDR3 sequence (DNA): TGTGCCAGCTCACCTACAGGAGCTAGCACAGATACGCAGTATTTT. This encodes CASSPTGASTDTQYF. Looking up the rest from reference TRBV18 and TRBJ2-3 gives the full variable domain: NAGVMQNPRHLVRRRGQEARLRCSPMKGHSHVYWYRQLPEEGLKFMVYLQKENIIDESGMPKERFSAEFPKEGPSILRIQQVVRGDSAAYFCASSPTGASTDTQYFGPGTRLTVL.

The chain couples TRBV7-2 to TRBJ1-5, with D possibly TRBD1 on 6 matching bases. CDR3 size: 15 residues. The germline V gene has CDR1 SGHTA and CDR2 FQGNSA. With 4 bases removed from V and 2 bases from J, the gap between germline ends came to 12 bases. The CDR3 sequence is CASSSGTMGNQPQHF. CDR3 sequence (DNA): TGTGCCAGCAGCTCCGGGACAATGGGCAATCAGCCCCAGCATTTT.

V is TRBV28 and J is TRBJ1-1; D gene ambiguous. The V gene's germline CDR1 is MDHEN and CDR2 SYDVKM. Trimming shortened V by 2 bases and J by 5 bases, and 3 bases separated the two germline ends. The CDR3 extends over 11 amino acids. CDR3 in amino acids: CASSLMTEAFF. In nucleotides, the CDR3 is TGTGCCAGCAGTTTAATGACTGAAGCTTTCTTT.